This TCR beta chain was recorded in a study of blood T cell repertoires in COVID-19. Clones were read by immunoSEQ multiplex PCR, and TCRdb kept only the in-frame ones, dropping some. This table has 150,000 to 200,000 clones, just over 90% appearing once. The source is a woman between 55 and 75 years old with COVID-19, enrolled during active disease. The sample consisted of peripheral blood.

The CDR3 DNA sequence: TGTGCCAGCAGTGAAGCGGGGGGGGGCAAAGATACGCAGTATTTT. Translating it yields CASSEAGGGKDTQYF. V gene TRBV6-1 combines with J gene TRBJ2-3; maybe TRBD2 (7 bases). This CDR3 spans 15 amino acids. The germline gives CDR1 MNHNS, CDR2 SASEGT. V lost 0 bases to trimming and J lost 5 bases, with 12 bases between them.